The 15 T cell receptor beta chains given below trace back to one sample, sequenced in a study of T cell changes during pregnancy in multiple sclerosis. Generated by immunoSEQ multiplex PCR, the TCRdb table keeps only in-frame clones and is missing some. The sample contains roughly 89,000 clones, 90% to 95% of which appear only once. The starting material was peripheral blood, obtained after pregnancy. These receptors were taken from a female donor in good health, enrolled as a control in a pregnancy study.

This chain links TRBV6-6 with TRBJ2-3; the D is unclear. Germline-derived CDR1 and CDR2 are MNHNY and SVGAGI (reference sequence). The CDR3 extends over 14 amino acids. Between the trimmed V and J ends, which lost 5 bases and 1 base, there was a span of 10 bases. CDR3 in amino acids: CASSISFGTDTQYF. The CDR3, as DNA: TGTGCCAGCAGTATATCTTTTGGCACAGATACGCAGTATTTT.

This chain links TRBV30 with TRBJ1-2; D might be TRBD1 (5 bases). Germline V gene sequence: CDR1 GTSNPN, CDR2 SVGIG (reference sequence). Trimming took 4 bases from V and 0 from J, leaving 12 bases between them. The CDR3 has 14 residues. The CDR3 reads CAWTASGTNYGYTF. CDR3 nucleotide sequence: TGTGCCTGGACGGCGTCAGGGACTAACTATGGCTACACCTTC.

CDR3 sequence (DNA): TGTGCCAGCAGTGAAGAGACAGGGTGGAATTCACCCCTCCACTTT. Amino acids: CASSEETGWNSPLHF. The V gene is TRBV2, the J gene TRBJ1-6, with TRBD1 identical over 7 bases. Unmatched junction bases numbered 4, after V lost 1 base and J lost 7 bases. The length of the CDR3 is 15 residues. The germline CDR1 and CDR2 sequences are SNHLY and FYNNEI.

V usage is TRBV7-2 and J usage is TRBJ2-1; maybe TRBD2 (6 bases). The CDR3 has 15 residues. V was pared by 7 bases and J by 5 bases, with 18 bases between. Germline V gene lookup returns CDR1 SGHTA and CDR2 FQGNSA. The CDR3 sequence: CASTNGRFPHNEQFF. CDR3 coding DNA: TGTGCCAGCACCAACGGGAGATTCCCCCACAATGAGCAGTTCTTC.

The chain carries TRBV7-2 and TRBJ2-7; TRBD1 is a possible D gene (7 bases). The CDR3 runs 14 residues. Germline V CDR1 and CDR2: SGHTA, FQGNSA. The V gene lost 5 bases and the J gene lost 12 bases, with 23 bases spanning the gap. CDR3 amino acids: CASSPTGGQNFRYF. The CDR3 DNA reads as TGTGCCAGCAGCCCCACCGGGGGACAGAACTTTCGGTACTTC.

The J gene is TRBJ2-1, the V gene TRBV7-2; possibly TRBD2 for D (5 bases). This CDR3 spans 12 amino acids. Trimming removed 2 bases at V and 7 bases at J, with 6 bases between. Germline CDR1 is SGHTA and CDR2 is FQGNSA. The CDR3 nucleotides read TGTGCCAGCAGCTTAAGAGGGAATGAGCAGTTCTTC. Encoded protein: CASSLRGNEQFF.

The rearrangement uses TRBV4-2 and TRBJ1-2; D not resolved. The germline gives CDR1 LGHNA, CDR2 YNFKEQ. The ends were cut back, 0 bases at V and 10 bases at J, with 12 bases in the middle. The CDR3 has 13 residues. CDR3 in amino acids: CASSQERGHPYTF. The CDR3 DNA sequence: TGTGCCAGCAGCCAAGAGCGGGGTCACCCCTACACCTTC.

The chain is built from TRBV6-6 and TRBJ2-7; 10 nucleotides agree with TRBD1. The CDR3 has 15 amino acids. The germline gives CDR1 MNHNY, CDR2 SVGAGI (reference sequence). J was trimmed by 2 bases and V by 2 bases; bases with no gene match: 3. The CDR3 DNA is TGTGCCAGCAGTTACGCCGGGACAGGGGCCTACGAGCAGTACTTC. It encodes CASSYAGTGAYEQYF.

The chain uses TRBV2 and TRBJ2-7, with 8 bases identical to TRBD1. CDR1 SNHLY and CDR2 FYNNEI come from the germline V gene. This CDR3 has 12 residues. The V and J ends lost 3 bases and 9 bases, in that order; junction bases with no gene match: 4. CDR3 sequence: CASSESGTGQYF. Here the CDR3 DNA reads TGTGCCAGCAGTGAGTCCGGGACAGGGCAGTACTTC.

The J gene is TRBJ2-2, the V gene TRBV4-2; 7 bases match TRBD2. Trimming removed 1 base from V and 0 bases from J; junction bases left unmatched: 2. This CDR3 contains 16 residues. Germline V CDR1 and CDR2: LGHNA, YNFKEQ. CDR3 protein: CASSQGGGPNTGELFF. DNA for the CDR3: TGTGCCAGCAGCCAAGGGGGAGGGCCGAACACCGGGGAGCTGTTTTTT.

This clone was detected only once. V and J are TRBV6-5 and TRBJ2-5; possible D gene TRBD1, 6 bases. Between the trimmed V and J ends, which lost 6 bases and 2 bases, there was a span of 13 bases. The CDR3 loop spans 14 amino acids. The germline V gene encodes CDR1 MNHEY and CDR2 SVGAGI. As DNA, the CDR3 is TGTGCCAGCAGGTTTGACAGGCTACAAGAGACCCAGTACTTC. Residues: CASRFDRLQETQYF.

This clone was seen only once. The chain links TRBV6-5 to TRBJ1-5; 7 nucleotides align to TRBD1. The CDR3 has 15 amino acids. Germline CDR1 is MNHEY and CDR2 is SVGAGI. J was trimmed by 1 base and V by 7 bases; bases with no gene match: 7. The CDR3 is CASTTYRGSNQPQHF. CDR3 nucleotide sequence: TGTGCCAGCACCACTTACAGGGGCAGCAATCAGCCCCAGCATTTT.

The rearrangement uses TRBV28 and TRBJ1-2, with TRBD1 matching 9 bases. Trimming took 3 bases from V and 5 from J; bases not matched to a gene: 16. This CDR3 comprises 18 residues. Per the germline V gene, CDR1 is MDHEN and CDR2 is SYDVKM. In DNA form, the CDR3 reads TGTGCCAGCAGTTTGGGGACCGGGACAGGGTCGTTTTGGTATGGCTACACCTTC. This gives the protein CASSLGTGTGSFWYGYTF.

CDR3 nucleotide sequence: TGTGCCAGCAGCACCCCTACGAGAATGAACACTGAAGCTTTCTTT. Its protein is CASSTPTRMNTEAFF. The chain is built from TRBV28 and TRBJ1-1; D remains unclear. The CDR3 consists of 15 residues. Germline V lookup: CDR1 MDHEN, CDR2 SYDVKM. V was trimmed by 6 bases and J by 0 bases, leaving 14 bases between them.

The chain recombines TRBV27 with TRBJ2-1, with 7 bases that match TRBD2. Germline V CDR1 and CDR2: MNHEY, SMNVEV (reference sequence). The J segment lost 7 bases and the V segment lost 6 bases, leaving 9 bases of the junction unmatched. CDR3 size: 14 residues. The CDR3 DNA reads TGTGCCAGCAGCGGAGGGAGGGCAGATAATGAGCAGTTCTTC. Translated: CASSGGRADNEQFF.